What follows is one TCR beta chain and its context. Per the germline V gene, CDR1 is SQVTM and CDR2 is ANQGSEA. Trimming left V 6 bases short and J 5 bases short, with 10 bases between. This CDR3 has 12 residues. The data originate from a study of blood T cell repertoires in COVID-19. Whole-study context: Sources were T cells, B-cell-depleted T cells, or PBMCs; the material itself was cDNA or gDNA.

Libraries were prepared by immunoSEQ multiplex PCR; TCRdb keeps only in-frame clonotypes and omits some of them. The sample has around 80,000 clones, 80% seen once. This chain connects TRBV29-1 to TRBJ2-2, with a possible D match to TRBD2 (6 bases). This TCR was recovered from a man aged 50-59 years with COVID-19, enrolled during active disease. The sample consisted of peripheral blood. CDR3 sequence reads: CSVGGRTGELFF. For the CDR3, the DNA is TGCAGCGTGGGGGGACGGACCGGGGAGCTGTTTTTT.